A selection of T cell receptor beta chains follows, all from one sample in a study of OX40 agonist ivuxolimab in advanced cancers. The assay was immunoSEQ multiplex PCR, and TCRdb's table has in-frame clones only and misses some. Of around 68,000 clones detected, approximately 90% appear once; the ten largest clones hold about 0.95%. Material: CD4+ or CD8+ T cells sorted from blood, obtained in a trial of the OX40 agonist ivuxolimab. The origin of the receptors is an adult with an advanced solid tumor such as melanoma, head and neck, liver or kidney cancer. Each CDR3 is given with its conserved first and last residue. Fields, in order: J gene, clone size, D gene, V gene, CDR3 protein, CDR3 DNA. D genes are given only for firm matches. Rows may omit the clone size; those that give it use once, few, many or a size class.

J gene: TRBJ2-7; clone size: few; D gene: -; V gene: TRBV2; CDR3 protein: CASRADSYEQYF; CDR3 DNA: TGTGCCAGCAGAGCGGACTCCTACGAGCAGTACTTC
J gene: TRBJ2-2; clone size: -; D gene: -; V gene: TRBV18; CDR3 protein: CASSPRQPNTGELFF; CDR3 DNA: TGTGCCAGCTCACCACGCCAGCCGAACACCGGGGAGCTGTTTTTT
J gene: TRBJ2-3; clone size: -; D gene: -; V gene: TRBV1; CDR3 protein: CTSSQPQTGTKADTQYF; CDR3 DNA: TGCACCAGCAGCCAACCTCAAACCGGGACTAAGGCAGATACGCAGTATTTT
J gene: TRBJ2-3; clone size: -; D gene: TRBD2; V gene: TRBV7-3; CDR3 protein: CASSLGTSADTQYF; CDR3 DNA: TGTGCCAGCAGCTTGGGGACTAGCGCAGATACGCAGTATTTT
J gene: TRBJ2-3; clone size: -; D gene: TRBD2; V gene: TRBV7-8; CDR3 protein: CASSLVAGVPTSTDTQYF; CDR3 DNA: TGTGCCAGCAGCTTAGTAGCGGGAGTGCCCACTAGCACAGATACGCAGTATTTT
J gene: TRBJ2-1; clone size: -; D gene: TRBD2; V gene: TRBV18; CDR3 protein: CASSPLGLAGVSEQFF; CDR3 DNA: TGTGCCAGCTCACCACTCGGACTAGCGGGAGTAAGTGAGCAGTTCTTC
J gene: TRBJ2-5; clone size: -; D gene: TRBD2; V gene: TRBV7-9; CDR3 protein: CASSLGASSGVQETQYF; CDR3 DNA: TGTGCCAGCAGCTTAGGCGCGTCTAGCGGGGTACAAGAGACCCAGTACTTC
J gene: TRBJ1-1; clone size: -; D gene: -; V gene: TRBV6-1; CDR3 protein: CASSFGTKNTEAFF; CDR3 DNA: TGTGCCAGCAGTTTTGGGACGAAGAACACTGAAGCTTTCTTT
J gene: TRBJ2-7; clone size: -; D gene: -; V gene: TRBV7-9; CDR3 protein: CASSPSRVYEQYF; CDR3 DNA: TGTGCCAGCTCCCCAAGTAGGGTCTACGAGCAGTACTTC
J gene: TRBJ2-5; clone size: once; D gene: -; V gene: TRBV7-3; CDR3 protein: CASSPRASYQETQYF; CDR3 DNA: TGTGCCAGCAGCCCCCGGGCGAGTTACCAAGAGACCCAGTACTTC
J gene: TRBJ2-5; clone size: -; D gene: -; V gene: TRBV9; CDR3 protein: CASSAQPTETQYF; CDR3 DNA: TGTGCCAGCAGCGCCCAACCCACAGAGACCCAGTACTTC
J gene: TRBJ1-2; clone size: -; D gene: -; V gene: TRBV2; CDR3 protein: CASSEARGGPHTF; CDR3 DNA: TGTGCCAGCAGTGAAGCGAGAGGAGGGCCCCACACCTTC
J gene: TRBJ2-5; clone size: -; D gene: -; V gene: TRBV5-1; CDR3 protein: CASTMTTGQETQYF; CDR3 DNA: TGCGCCAGCACCATGACGACAGGCCAAGAGACCCAGTACTTC
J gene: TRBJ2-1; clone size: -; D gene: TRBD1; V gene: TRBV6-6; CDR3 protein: CASTNPTGQVYNEQFF; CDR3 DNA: TGTGCCAGCACCAACCCGACTGGACAGGTCTACAATGAGCAGTTCTTC
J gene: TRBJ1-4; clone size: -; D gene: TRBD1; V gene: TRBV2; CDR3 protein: CASRQGAEKLFF; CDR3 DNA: TGTGCCAGCCGACAGGGTGCTGAAAAACTGTTTTTT
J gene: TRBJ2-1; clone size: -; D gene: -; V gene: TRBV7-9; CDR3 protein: CASSLIERSEQFF; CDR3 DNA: TGTGCCAGCAGCTTGATCGAAAGGAGTGAGCAGTTCTTC
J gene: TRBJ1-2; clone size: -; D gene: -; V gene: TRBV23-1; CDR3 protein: CASRQNRERYGYTF; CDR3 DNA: TGCGCCAGCCGACAAAACCGGGAGCGCTATGGCTACACCTTC
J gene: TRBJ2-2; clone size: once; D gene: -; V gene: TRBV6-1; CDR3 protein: CASRPRNTGELFF; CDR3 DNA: TGTGCCAGCAGGCCGCGGAACACCGGGGAGCTGTTTTTT
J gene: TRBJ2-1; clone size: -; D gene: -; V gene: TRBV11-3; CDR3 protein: CASSLVGNSYNEQFF; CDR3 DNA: TGTGCCAGCAGCTTAGTTGGAAACTCTTACAATGAGCAGTTCTTC
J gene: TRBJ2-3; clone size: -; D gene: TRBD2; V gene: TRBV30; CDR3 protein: CAWRVAGATDTQYF; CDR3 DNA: TGTGCCTGGAGGGTAGCGGGAGCAACAGATACGCAGTATTTT
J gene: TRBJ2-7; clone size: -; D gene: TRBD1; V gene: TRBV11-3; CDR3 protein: CASSPLGTGSYEQYF; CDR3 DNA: TGTGCCAGCAGTCCTCTGGGGACAGGATCCTACGAGCAGTACTTC
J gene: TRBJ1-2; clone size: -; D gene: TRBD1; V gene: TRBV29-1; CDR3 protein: CSVEKDRALLDGYTF; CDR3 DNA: TGCAGCGTTGAGAAGGACAGGGCCCTTTTGGATGGCTACACCTTC
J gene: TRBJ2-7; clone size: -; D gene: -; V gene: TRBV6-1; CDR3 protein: CASSRQLYEQYF; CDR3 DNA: TGTGCCAGCAGTAGACAGCTCTACGAGCAGTACTTC
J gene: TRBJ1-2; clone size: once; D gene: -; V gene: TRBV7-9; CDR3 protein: CASSLSGPKNYGYTF; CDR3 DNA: TGTGCCAGCAGCTTATCGGGCCCGAAGAACTATGGCTACACCTTC
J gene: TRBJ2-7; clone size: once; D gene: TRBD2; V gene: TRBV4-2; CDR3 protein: CASSQDASGSLYEQYF; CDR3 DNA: TGTGCCAGCAGCCAAGATGCTAGCGGGAGTCTGTACGAGCAGTACTTC
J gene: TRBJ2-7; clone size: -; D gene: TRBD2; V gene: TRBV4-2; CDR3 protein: CASSPRTSGSSVYEQYF; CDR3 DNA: TGTGCCAGCAGCCCTCGGACTAGCGGGAGTTCTGTCTACGAGCAGTACTTC
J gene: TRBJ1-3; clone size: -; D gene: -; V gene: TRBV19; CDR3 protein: CASSIRGSGNTIYF; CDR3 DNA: TGTGCCAGTAGTATCCGGGGATCTGGAAACACCATATATTTT
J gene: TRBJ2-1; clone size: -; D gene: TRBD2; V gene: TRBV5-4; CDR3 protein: CASSLGGLAGGNSYNEQFF; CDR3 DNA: TGTGCCAGCAGCTTGGGAGGACTAGCGGGAGGGAACTCCTACAATGAGCAGTTCTTC
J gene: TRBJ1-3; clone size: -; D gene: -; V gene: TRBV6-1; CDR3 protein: CASSEAVGVGAREF; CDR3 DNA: -
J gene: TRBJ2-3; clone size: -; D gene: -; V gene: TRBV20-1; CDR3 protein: CSAPITDTQYF; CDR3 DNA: TGCAGTGCTCCTATCACAGATACGCAGTATTTT
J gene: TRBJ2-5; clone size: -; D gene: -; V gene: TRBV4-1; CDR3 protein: CASSKYSGVQETQYF; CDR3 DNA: TGCGCCAGCAGCAAGTATTCAGGGGTCCAAGAGACCCAGTACTTC
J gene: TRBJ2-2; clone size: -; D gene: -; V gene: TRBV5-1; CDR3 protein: CATMRGDTNTGELFF; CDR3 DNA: TGCGCCACCATGAGAGGAGATACCAACACCGGGGAGCTGTTTTTT